The next 27 T cell receptor beta chains were all read from a single sample in a study of PD-L1 blockade in urothelial cancer. Sequencing was performed with immunoSEQ multiplex PCR; in TCRdb, only in-frame clones are kept and a portion is missing. The data hold just under 40,000 clones, with more than 85% observed a single time. The specimen comprised PBMCs, sampled around atezolizumab (anti-PD-L1) treatment. These receptors all stem from a man aged 55 to 70 with urothelial cancer.

This chain links TRBV9 with TRBJ2-3; no reliable D call. V lost 3 bases and J lost 5, with 16 bases in between. Germline V gene data show CDR1 as SGDLS and CDR2 as YYNGEE. The length of the CDR3 is 15 residues. CDR3 DNA: TGTGCCAGCAGCGCCCTATCCCTAGTTCAAGATACGCAGTATTTT. Its protein product is CASSALSLVQDTQYF.

The genes are TRBV16 and TRBJ2-5; possible D gene TRBD2, 7 bases. Germline V lookup: CDR1 KGHSY, CDR2 FQNENV. V was trimmed by 0 bases and J by 5 bases, leaving 10 bases between them. The CDR3 has 14 amino acids. CDR3 coding DNA: TGTGCCAGCAGCCAATCGGGCGGGGGCGAGACCCAGTACTTC. Protein: CASSQSGGGETQYF.

V gene TRBV2 combines with J gene TRBJ1-5; D ambiguous. The germline V and J ends were trimmed by 1 base and 4 bases, with 11 bases remaining between them. In germline, CDR1 is SNHLY, CDR2 FYNNEI. There are 15 residues in the CDR3. The CDR3 nucleotides are TGTGCCAGCAGTGAAGAGCAGGCTGGAAATCAGCCCCAGCATTTT. It is translated as CASSEEQAGNQPQHF.

This rearrangement joins TRBV18 to TRBJ1-2, with TRBD1 matching over 10 bases. The junction had 9 bases not matched to a gene; V was cut back by 0 bases and J by 8 bases. Germline lookup yields CDR1 KGHSH and CDR2 LQKENI. CDR3 size: 16 residues. The DNA for the CDR3 is TGTGCCAGCTCACCACCGGGGACGGGACAGGGGCTCGGCTACACCTTC. This sequence encodes CASSPPGTGQGLGYTF.

The chain links TRBV19 to TRBJ1-2; D ambiguous. V was trimmed by 8 bases and J by 8 bases, leaving 15 bases between them. The CDR3 is made up of 12 amino acids. CDR1 is LNHDA, CDR2 SQIVND, per germline (reference sequence). The chain's CDR3 is CASGGRWGGYTF. CDR3 bases: TGTGCCAGTGGAGGAAGGTGGGGAGGCTACACCTTC.

This chain links TRBV29-1 with TRBJ1-1, with D uncertain. Trimming took off 7 bases at V and 5 bases at J, with 14 bases between the two ends. The CDR3 totals 12 residues. Germline CDR1 SQVTM, CDR2 ANQGSEA. CDR3 sequence: CSGGRDGTEAFF. In DNA form, the CDR3 reads TGCAGCGGCGGCCGCGATGGAACTGAAGCTTTCTTT.

The CDR3 protein is CASSFGTGNWNYGYTF. The CDR3 DNA is TGTGCCAGCAGCTTCGGCACAGGGAATTGGAACTATGGCTACACCTTC. J is TRBJ1-2 and V is TRBV9; D is possibly TRBD1 (6 bases). Germline assignment: CDR1 SGDLS and CDR2 YYNGEE. The CDR3 covers 16 residues. Trimming left V 4 bases short and J 2 bases short, with 18 bases between.

The chain has TRBV18 and TRBJ2-2, with D tentatively TRBD1 (5 bases). V dropped 8 bases and J dropped 5 bases, with 24 bases sitting between them. The germline V gene has CDR1 KGHSH and CDR2 LQKENI. This CDR3 is built from 17 residues. CDR3 DNA sequence: TGTGCCAGCAGGAGCACCGTAGGGGCGCAGAAGACCGGGGAGCTGTTTTTT. As protein: CASRSTVGAQKTGELFF.

The CDR3 is CASSSQGTYEQYF. CDR3 coding DNA: TGTGCCAGCAGTTCCCAGGGAACCTACGAGCAGTACTTC. V gene TRBV6-5 combines with J gene TRBJ2-7; tentatively, D is TRBD1 (5 bases). The CDR3 has 13 residues. Deletions cut 4 bases from V and 2 bases from J, with 9 bases between. Germline V gene data show CDR1 as MNHEY and CDR2 as SVGAGI.

V is TRBV2 and J is TRBJ1-1; D gene unclear. The CDR3 consists of 10 residues. V was cut by 8 bases and J by 11 bases, with 12 bases left in between. Germline V gene lookup returns CDR1 SNHLY and CDR2 FYNNEI. The CDR3 loop reads CASSGTGAFF. CDR3 bases: TGTGCCAGCTCAGGAACGGGGGCTTTCTTT.

The V and J genes are TRBV7-3 and TRBJ2-1, with D maybe TRBD2 (5 bases). The CDR3 runs 15 residues. Germline V CDR1 and CDR2: SGHTA, FQGTGA. Trimming left V 5 bases short and J 8 bases short, with 19 bases between. The CDR3 sequence: CASSTNARAVDEQFF. Here the CDR3 DNA reads TGTGCCAGCAGCACAAACGCGAGGGCGGTTGATGAGCAGTTCTTC. Complete variable domain (other parts from reference TRBV7-3 and TRBJ2-1): GAGVSQTPSNKVTEKGKYVELRCDPISGHTALYWYRQSLGQGPEFLIYFQGTGAADDSGLPNDRFFAVRPEGSVSTLKIQRTERGDSAVYLCASSTNARAVDEQFFGPGTRLTVL.

Remarks on this clone: One end of the junction is discordant with germline, which a read error may explain. V and J are TRBV5-1 and TRBJ2-7, with D possibly being TRBD1 (6 bases). Germline V gene lookup returns CDR1 SGHRS and CDR2 YFSETQ. This CDR3 has 13 residues. The DNA of the CDR3 is TGCGCCAGCAGCCCCGCTGGGACACCCACGGCAGACTTC. It specifies CASSPAGTPTADF.

This clone showed up just once. The gene calls are TRBV28 and TRBJ1-5; no reliable D call. Trimming shortened V by 3 bases and J by 0 bases, and 6 bases separated the two germline ends. The CDR3 length is 14 residues. CDR1 and CDR2 from the germline V gene are MDHEN and SYDVKM. CDR3 DNA sequence: TGTGCCAGCAGTTTTTCAGATAGCAATCAGCCCCAGCATTTT. It translates to CASSFSDSNQPQHF.

The V gene is TRBV27, the J gene TRBJ2-7, with TRBD1 matching over 9 bases. Germline trimming cut 4 bases from V and 2 bases from J; bases unmatched to any gene: 6. Per germline, CDR1 MNHEY and CDR2 SMNVEV (reference sequence). This CDR3 has 15 residues. Written as DNA, the CDR3 is TGTGCCAGCAGTTCACCGGGACAGGGAACCTACGAGCAGTACTTC. Translated, it gives CASSSPGQGTYEQYF.

The chain has TRBV11-1 and TRBJ2-7, with TRBD2 matching 14 bases. In germline, CDR1 is SGHAT, CDR2 FQDESV (reference sequence). CDR3 length: 14 amino acids. V shed 5 bases and J 5 bases; nucleotides not matched to a gene: 2. The CDR3: CASSLGLAGDEQYF. For the CDR3, the DNA is TGTGCCAGCAGCCTGGGACTAGCGGGAGACGAGCAGTACTTC.

This chain links TRBV5-1 with TRBJ2-5; 7 bases line up with TRBD1. This CDR3 has 16 amino acids. J lost 5 bases, V lost 3 bases, and 13 bases had no gene match. Germline CDR1 and CDR2: SGHRS and YFSETQ. The CDR3 protein is CASSSRRDSQGETQYF. DNA of the CDR3: TGCGCCAGCAGCTCACGCCGGGACAGCCAAGGGGAGACCCAGTACTTC.

This sequence joins TRBV27 and TRBJ1-1; D gene ambiguous. The CDR3 has 13 amino acids. The germline V gene encodes CDR1 MNHEY and CDR2 SMNVEV (reference sequence). Trimming stripped 6 bases from V and 12 bases from J, with 20 bases between. This CDR3 is CASRSSGIMRTFF. DNA of the CDR3: TGTGCCAGCAGATCAAGTGGAATAATGAGGACTTTCTTT.

The rearrangement uses TRBV28 and TRBJ1-2; 7 nucleotides align to TRBD1. Unmatched junction bases numbered 10, after V lost 3 bases and J lost 6 bases. CDR1 is MDHEN and CDR2 is SYDVKM in the germline V gene. CDR3 length: 15 residues. The chain's CDR3 is CASSFNDRVRHGYTF. CDR3 sequence (DNA): TGTGCCAGCAGTTTTAACGACAGGGTTCGCCATGGCTACACCTTC.

The chain has TRBV4-1 and TRBJ2-1, with 7 bases aligning to TRBD1. The CDR3 has 15 amino acids. Germline assignment: CDR1 MGHRA and CDR2 YSYEKL. After removal of 4 bases from V and 4 bases from J, the junction contained 7 bases not matched to a gene. The DNA of the CDR3 is TGCGCCAGCAGCCCTGACAGGGCTTCATACAATGAGCAGTTCTTC. Protein sequence: CASSPDRASYNEQFF.

The chain links TRBV7-3 to TRBJ1-1; tentatively, D is TRBD1 (6 bases). The germline CDR1 and CDR2 sequences are SGHTA and FQGTGA. Trimming shortened V by 5 bases and J by 3 bases, and 13 bases separated the two germline ends. CDR3 length: 14 amino acids. This chain's CDR3 is CASSLQGGDTEAFF. The CDR3 bases are TGTGCCAGCAGCCTACAGGGAGGGGACACTGAAGCTTTCTTT.

The chain carries TRBV7-2 and TRBJ1-5; TRBD1 matches 7 bases. Per germline, CDR1 SGHTA and CDR2 FQGNSA. CDR3 length: 14 amino acids. The junction had 2 bases not matched to a gene; V was cut back by 2 bases and J by 4 bases. The CDR3, as DNA: TGTGCCAGCAGCTTAAAGGGGGCAAATCAGCCCCAGCATTTT. Protein: CASSLKGANQPQHF.

The chain links TRBV9 to TRBJ2-1, with 7 nucleotides matching TRBD1. The CDR3 is 15 residues long. Looked up from germline, CDR1 is SGDLS and CDR2 is YYNGEE. After removal of 4 bases from V and 2 bases from J, the junction contained 6 bases not matched to a gene. The CDR3 coding sequence is TGTGCCAGCAGCACAACAGGGGTCGCCTACAATGAGCAGTTCTTC. This encodes CASSTTGVAYNEQFF.

The rearrangement links TRBV30 to TRBJ2-5; 14 nucleotides match TRBD2. This CDR3 is 17 amino acids long. V shed 1 base and J 5 bases; nucleotides not matched to a gene: 9. Germline CDR1 is GTSNPN and CDR2 is SVGIG (reference sequence). The CDR3 nucleotides are TGTGCCTGGAGTGGAGGGACTAGCGGGAGTCTTGCGGAGACCCAGTACTTC. Encoded protein: CAWSGGTSGSLAETQYF.

The chain links TRBV28 to TRBJ2-5, with 7 bases matching TRBD2. The CDR3 sequence is 14 residues long. Germline assignment: CDR1 MDHEN and CDR2 SYDVKM. The junction had 14 bases not matched to a gene; V was cut back by 11 bases and J by 5 bases. This CDR3 reads CAGSGGGPQETQYF. CDR3 in DNA: TGTGCCGGGTCTGGCGGGGGTCCCCAGGAGACCCAGTACTTC.

The chain combines TRBV2 with TRBJ1-4; 12 bases line up with TRBD1. This CDR3 is 15 amino acids long. Trimming at V came to 5 bases and at J to 7 bases, leaving 5 bases not matched to a gene. Germline V gives CDR1 SNHLY, CDR2 FYNNEI. CDR3 sequence: CASSPGTGGSEKLFF. CDR3 DNA sequence: TGTGCCAGCAGTCCCGGGACAGGGGGCAGTGAAAAACTGTTTTTT. Drawing the rest from reference TRBV2 and TRBJ1-4, the complete variable domain is EPEVTQTPSHQVTQMGQEVILRCVPISNHLYFYWYRQILGQKVEFLVSFYNNEISEKSEIFDDQFSVERPDGSNFTLKIRSTKLEDSAMYFCASSPGTGGSEKLFFGSGTQLSVL.

This clone has more than one count but fewer than ten. CDR3 loop: CASSWTGDEQFF. The CDR3 DNA reads TGTGCCAGCAGCTGGACAGGGGATGAGCAGTTCTTC. The chain uses TRBV5-5 and TRBJ2-1; 9 nucleotides line up with TRBD1. This CDR3 comprises 12 residues. The junction had 0 bases not matched to a gene; V was cut back by 3 bases and J by 8 bases. Germline CDR1 reads SGHKS; CDR2 reads YYEKEE (reference sequence).

The chain employs TRBV7-2 and TRBJ2-7; TRBD1 matches at 8 bases. Trimming took 2 bases from V and 6 from J; bases not matched to a gene: 6. Looked up from germline, CDR1 is SGHTA and CDR2 is FQGNSA. The CDR3 has 14 residues. DNA for the CDR3: TGTGCCAGCAGCTTAATCACAGGGGGAGGCGAGCAGTACTTC. This gives the protein CASSLITGGGEQYF.